Shown below are 24 T cell receptor beta chains from a single sample sequenced in a study of blood T cell repertoires in COVID-19. The assay was immunoSEQ multiplex PCR, and TCRdb's table has in-frame clones only and misses some. The sample yields 170,000 or so clones, approximately 90% seen once. What was sequenced was peripheral blood. These receptors all come from a man in his forties or fifties with acute or convalescent COVID-19.

DNA for the CDR3: TGTGCCAGCAGTTCCCCTACCGGGACAGGGACCTACGAGCAGTACTTC. Amino acids: CASSSPTGTGTYEQYF. V gene TRBV6-5 combines with J gene TRBJ2-7; 9 positions match TRBD1. This CDR3 is 16 amino acids long. Per germline, CDR1 MNHEY and CDR2 SVGAGI. V gave up 4 bases and J gave up 2 bases; unmatched junction bases: 9.

The V gene is TRBV11-3, the J gene TRBJ2-2; 10 nucleotides line up with TRBD1. V trimming: 3 bases; J trimming: 6 bases; junction bases outside the gene matches: 10. The CDR3 is made up of 17 amino acids. The germline CDR1 and CDR2 sequences are SGHNT and YENEEA. CDR3 loop: CASSFGSGTGDAGELFF. The CDR3 DNA sequence: TGTGCCAGCAGCTTCGGGTCCGGGACAGGGGATGCCGGGGAGCTGTTTTTT.

This sequence joins TRBV6-6 and TRBJ2-5; a possible D gene is TRBD1 (6 bases). Trimming removed 6 bases at V and 2 bases at J, with 10 bases between. Germline V lookup: CDR1 MNHNY, CDR2 SVGAGI (reference sequence). This CDR3 region has 13 residues. The CDR3 DNA reads TGTGCCAGCAGGCACAGGGTACAAGAGACCCAGTACTTC. Amino acid sequence: CASRHRVQETQYF.

This clone was seen a handful of times. This chain uses TRBV5-4 with TRBJ1-2, with TRBD1 matching over 9 bases. CDR3 length: 14 residues. Germline values: CDR1 SGHNT, CDR2 YYREEE (reference sequence). The ends lost 4 bases at V and 3 bases at J; junction bases unmatched: 4. The CDR3 region is CASSQRTGDYGYTF. Here the CDR3 DNA reads TGTGCCAGCAGCCAGAGGACAGGGGACTATGGCTACACCTTC.

The sample holds a few counts of this clone. The chain joins TRBV6-2 or TRBV6-3 to TRBJ1-5, with 7 positions matching TRBD1. Unmatched junction bases numbered 14, after V lost 7 bases and J lost 5 bases. The CDR3 has 16 amino acids. Germline lookup yields CDR1 MNHEY and CDR2 SVGEGT. This CDR3 is CASTPSRTGVDQPQHF. CDR3 bases: TGTGCCAGCACCCCCTCACGAACAGGGGTGGATCAGCCCCAGCATTTT.

This clone appeared once. V and J are TRBV19 and TRBJ1-5; D might be TRBD1 (6 bases). The CDR3 totals 15 residues. Germline lookup yields CDR1 LNHDA and CDR2 SQIVND (reference sequence). V shed 6 bases and J shed 1 base, with 13 bases lying between them. The CDR3 spells CASSSRTVSNQPQHF. The DNA for the CDR3 is TGTGCCAGTAGCAGCCGGACAGTGAGCAATCAGCCCCAGCATTTT.

This clone was recorded only once. The CDR3 DNA follows: TGTGCCAGCAGCGCACCAACAGGGTTAGGATACAATGAGCAGTTCTTC. Amino acids: CASSAPTGLGYNEQFF. The chain has TRBV9 and TRBJ2-1, with D possibly TRBD1 on 6 matching bases. CDR3 length: 16 amino acids. V lost 3 bases to trimming and J lost 4 bases, with 17 bases between them. Germline V gene sequence: CDR1 SGDLS, CDR2 YYNGEE.

The count of this clone is one. The chain recombines TRBV3-1 (or the pseudogene TRBV3-2) with TRBJ2-5, with D perhaps matching TRBD1 (6 bases). CDR3 length: 14 residues. V lost 2 bases to trimming and J lost 2 bases, with 9 bases between them. The germline V gene has CDR1 LGHDT and CDR2 YNNKEL (reference sequence). CDR3 in DNA: TGTGCCAGCAGCCAACTGGGGACACAAGAGACCCAGTACTTC. Its translation is CASSQLGTQETQYF.

The chain uses TRBV15 and TRBJ1-2; TRBD1 is a possible D gene (5 bases). The CDR3 sequence is 16 residues long. Germline V gene data show CDR1 as LNHNV and CDR2 as YYDKDF (reference sequence). The V gene lost 0 bases and the J gene lost 7 bases, with 18 bases spanning the gap. CDR3 loop: CATSRDYNKQGSGYTF. The CDR3 DNA follows: TGTGCCACCAGCAGAGATTATAATAAGCAGGGCTCTGGCTACACCTTC.

J is TRBJ2-7 and V is TRBV6-6; 10 nucleotides align to TRBD1. Germline V gene sequence: CDR1 MNHNY, CDR2 SVGAGI (reference sequence). With V trimmed by 4 bases and J by 6 bases, 6 bases remained unmatched. The CDR3 spans 14 residues. CDR3 DNA sequence: TGTGCCAGCAGTTTTGGACAGGGGGTTGCCGAGCAGTACGTC. Translation: CASSFGQGVAEQYV.

The chain couples TRBV10-3 to TRBJ2-1, with a tentative D call TRBD1 (6 bases). The CDR3 runs to 16 residues. V shed 2 bases and J shed 0 bases, with 11 bases lying between them. CDR1 and CDR2 from the germline V gene are ENHRY and SYGVKD. The CDR3 is CAISEPGQSSYNEQFF. DNA of the CDR3: TGTGCCATCAGTGAGCCGGGACAAAGCTCCTACAATGAGCAGTTCTTC.

The rearrangement links TRBV28 to TRBJ2-4; 8 bases line up with TRBD1. The CDR3 length is 13 residues. Looked up from germline, CDR1 is MDHEN and CDR2 is SYDVKM. The ends lost 6 bases at V and 9 bases at J; junction bases unmatched: 7. DNA for the CDR3: TGTGCCAGCAGACAACAGGGGGGCGGCATTCAGTACTTC. This encodes CASRQQGGGIQYF.

The J gene is TRBJ2-5, the V gene TRBV20-1, with unresolved D. CDR3 length equals 12 residues. Germline V gives CDR1 DFQATT, CDR2 SNEGSKA (reference sequence). Trimming took 3 bases from V and 5 from J, leaving 10 bases between them. The CDR3 loop is CSASARFETQYF. Written as DNA, the CDR3 is TGCAGTGCTAGTGCGAGATTTGAGACCCAGTACTTC.

The chain couples TRBV19 to TRBJ2-3; TRBD2 matches at 9 bases. After removal of 5 bases from V and 0 bases from J, the junction contained 0 bases not matched to a gene. The CDR3 is made up of 14 amino acids. Looked up from germline, CDR1 is LNHDA and CDR2 is SQIVND (reference sequence). The CDR3 spells CASSLAGSTDTQYF. CDR3 sequence (DNA): TGTGCCAGTAGTCTAGCGGGGAGCACAGATACGCAGTATTTT.

Comment on this clone: Its ends do not fully match the called genes, so a read error is possible. V and J are TRBV12-3 or TRBV12-4 and TRBJ1-3; D is unclear. The CDR3 spans 13 residues. CDR3 protein: CASSLRRGNAIYF. DNA of the CDR3: TGTGCCAGCAGTCTCCGACGGGGAAACGCCATATATTTT.

Only a few counts were recorded for this clone. The chain combines TRBV28 with TRBJ2-3, with D maybe TRBD2 (7 bases). Germline V gives CDR1 MDHEN, CDR2 SYDVKM. The V end lost 8 bases, the J end lost 2 bases, and 17 bases lay between the germline ends. The CDR3 runs 15 residues. The CDR3 DNA reads TGTGCCAGCGTACAAGGGGGGGAGGTCACAGATACGCAGTATTTT. It is translated as CASVQGGEVTDTQYF.

This sequence joins TRBV28 and TRBJ1-2; TRBD1 aligns across 8 bases. V was pared by 4 bases and J by 2 bases, with 0 bases of the junction left unmatched. The CDR3 loop spans 13 amino acids. CDR1 MDHEN and CDR2 SYDVKM come from the germline V gene. The CDR3 reads CASSSGGNYGYTF. CDR3 nucleotide sequence: TGTGCCAGCAGTTCAGGGGGCAACTATGGCTACACCTTC.

The gene calls are TRBV13 and TRBJ2-3; 9 bases are a match to TRBD1. This CDR3 has 16 amino acids. Germline V gene lookup returns CDR1 PRHDT and CDR2 FYEKMQ (reference sequence). V shed 4 bases, J shed 3 bases, and the junction held 8 bases outside the gene matches. CDR3 region: CASSSYTGGRTDTQYF. In DNA, the CDR3 is TGTGCCAGCAGCTCCTACACAGGGGGCCGGACAGATACGCAGTATTTT.

The CDR3 DNA sequence: TGCGCCAGCAGCCAAGAAGCGGCAAGGACGGGGGCCAACGTCCTGACTTTC. It codes for CASSQEAARTGANVLTF. The chain uses TRBV4-3 and TRBJ2-6; tentative D call: TRBD2 (5 bases). Trimming left V 0 bases short and J 4 bases short, with 13 bases between. This CDR3 has 17 amino acids. Per germline, CDR1 LGHNA and CDR2 YSLEER.

The rearrangement joins TRBV5-1 to TRBJ2-6; D not resolved. CDR3 size: 15 residues. CDR1 and CDR2 (germline): SGHRS, YFSETQ. Trimming removed 0 bases at V and 0 bases at J, with 4 bases between. CDR3: CASSLVLSGANVLTF. The CDR3, as DNA: TGCGCCAGCAGCTTGGTACTCTCTGGGGCCAACGTCCTGACTTTC.

The V and J genes are TRBV7-8 and TRBJ2-1, with 10 bases fitting TRBD1. The CDR3 length is 17 residues. V dropped 5 bases and J dropped 8; count of bases not matched to a gene: 15. CDR1 is SGHVS and CDR2 is FQNEAQ in the germline V gene. The CDR3 is CASSQGRQGADWYEQFF. DNA for the CDR3: TGTGCCAGCAGCCAAGGCCGACAGGGGGCGGATTGGTATGAGCAGTTCTTC.

The chain employs TRBV6-5 and TRBJ2-7; TRBD1 agrees at 7 bases. Trimming removed 7 bases from V and 2 bases from J; junction bases left unmatched: 8. Germline CDR1 reads MNHEY; CDR2 reads SVGAGI. The CDR3 contains 14 residues. The CDR3, as DNA: TGTGCCAGCACCCGGGACAGCGTCGCCTACGAGCAGTACTTC. It specifies CASTRDSVAYEQYF.

The chain couples TRBV18 to TRBJ2-5, with 10 bases fitting TRBD1. With V trimmed by 6 bases and J by 1 base, 5 bases remained unmatched. The CDR3 spans 15 residues. CDR1 and CDR2 from the germline V gene are KGHSH and LQKENI. CDR3 in DNA: TGTGCCAGCTCCCGCGACAGGGGGCCCCAAGAGACCCAGTACTTC. This gives the protein CASSRDRGPQETQYF.

The chain carries TRBV27 and TRBJ2-5, with a weak D call TRBD1 (6 bases). V was trimmed by 5 bases and J by 5 bases, leaving 12 bases between them. The CDR3 has 13 residues. Germline CDR1 reads MNHEY; CDR2 reads SMNVEV (reference sequence). CDR3 sequence reads: CASSGTGYETQYF. The CDR3 DNA follows: TGTGCCAGCAGTGGCACAGGGTACGAGACCCAGTACTTC.